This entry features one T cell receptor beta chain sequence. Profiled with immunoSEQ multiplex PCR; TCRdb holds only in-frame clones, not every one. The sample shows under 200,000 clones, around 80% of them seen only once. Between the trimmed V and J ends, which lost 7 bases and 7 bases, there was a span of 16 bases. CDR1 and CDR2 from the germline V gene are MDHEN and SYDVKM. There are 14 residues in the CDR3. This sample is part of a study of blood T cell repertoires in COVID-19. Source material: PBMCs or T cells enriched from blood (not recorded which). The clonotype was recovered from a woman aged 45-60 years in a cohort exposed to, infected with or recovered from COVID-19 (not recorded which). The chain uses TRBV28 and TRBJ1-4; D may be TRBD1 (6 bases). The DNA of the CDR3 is TGTGCCAGCAACCCATGGGACAAAAGTGAAAAACTGTTTTTT. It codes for CASNPWDKSEKLFF.